This T cell receptor (beta chain) appears in the sequencing data of a study of Ad26.COV2.S vaccination and SARS-CoV-2 variants. On the study more broadly: As a participant in COV1001, the donor was in the Ad26.COV2.S trial arm. Points from the study as a whole: Possible underestimation of total T cell responses by the TCR breadth and depth analyses was noted.

V was trimmed by 4 bases and J by 5 bases, leaving 18 bases between them. This CDR3 is built from 15 residues. Germline V gene sequence: CDR1 SGHRS, CDR2 YFSETQ. Treatment meaning: 15 to 20 received Ad26.COV2.S at low or high dose, single or two shots; a few received placebo; per-sample allocation not given. Vaccine and placebo recipients were sampled on day 63 after the first injection. In Boston, the donor was an adult between 18-55 years of age. This clone has only one observation. No antigen is known for it. Assay: immunoSEQ multiplex PCR; the TCRdb copy retains only in-frame clones and omits some. This sample has some 410,000 clones, with about 90% found just once.

The input for sequencing was peripheral blood, taken in a trial of Ad26.COV2.S vaccine versus placebo. The chain combines TRBV5-1 with TRBJ1-2; D may be TRBD1 (5 bases). This sequence originates from a person between 18 and 59 years old who received the Ad26.COV2.S COVID-19 vaccine or a placebo. The CDR3 here is CASSPGTPWRYGYTF. For the CDR3, the DNA is TGCGCCAGCAGCCCGGGGACCCCCTGGAGGTATGGCTACACCTTC.